The 19 T cell receptor beta chains listed next were all sequenced from one sample in a study of cytomegalovirus exposure and HLA in healthy donors. Use of 60 Vbeta and 13 Jbeta primers characterized the PCR. The table came from immunoSEQ multiplex PCR; TCRdb's copy has only in-frame clones and leaves some out. The top ten hold less than 1.5% of the sample, which has about 98,000 clones, around 80% seen once. Sequencing was done on a sample of PBMCs. The receptors shown here come from a man in his forties in good health and CMV-seronegative.

This clone occurred once. This rearrangement joins TRBV7-9 to TRBJ2-2; 11 bases are a match to TRBD2. V lost 5 bases and J lost 6; bases outside the gene matches: 8. The CDR3 has 16 amino acids. Germline loops: CDR1 SEHNR, CDR2 FQNEAQ (reference sequence). In DNA form, the CDR3 reads TGTGCCAGCAGCCTCTCTAGCGGGGGGACCCCCGGGGAGCTGTTTTTT. Translating it yields CASSLSSGGTPGELFF.

The genes are TRBV7-2 and TRBJ2-7, with 7 bases fitting TRBD1. Germline CDR1 is SGHTA and CDR2 is FQGNSA. The CDR3 runs to 14 residues. Trimming took 4 bases from V and 2 from J; bases not matched to a gene: 5. The CDR3 DNA is TGTGCCAGCAGCTCGAACAGGGGTCCCTACGAGCAGTACTTC. It specifies CASSSNRGPYEQYF.

This clone has just one count. The chain combines TRBV7-2 with TRBJ2-5; perhaps TRBD1 as D (5 bases). With the DNA end fitting TRBJ2-7 better, the J assignment may be wrong. This CDR3 has 14 residues. Per the germline V gene, CDR1 is SGHTA and CDR2 is FQGNSA. The CDR3: CASSLVPGIYEQYF. CDR3 DNA sequence: TGTGCCAGCAGCTTAGTGCCAGGGATTTACGAGCAGTACTTC.

The chain joins TRBV18 to TRBJ1-2; TRBD1 matches at 7 bases. This CDR3 region has 15 residues. Unmatched junction bases numbered 4, after V lost 0 bases and J lost 3 bases. Germline V lookup: CDR1 KGHSH, CDR2 LQKENI. DNA for the CDR3: TGTGCCAGCTCACCACCGAAGGGGGCCGACTATGGCTACACCTTC. The encoded protein is CASSPPKGADYGYTF.

This chain connects TRBV5-1 to TRBJ2-4, with 7 positions matching TRBD1. Germline assignment: CDR1 SGHRS and CDR2 YFSETQ. J was trimmed by 6 bases and V by 0 bases; bases with no gene match: 9. The CDR3 is 16 amino acids. The CDR3 loop reads CASSLARDSQLNIQYF. In DNA form, the CDR3 reads TGCGCCAGCAGCTTGGCCAGGGACAGCCAGCTAAACATTCAGTACTTC.

The chain recombines TRBV5-6 with TRBJ2-2; D gene uncertain. V dropped 5 bases and J dropped 3 bases, with 11 bases sitting between them. The CDR3 extends over 14 amino acids. Germline lookup yields CDR1 SGHDT and CDR2 YYEEEE. The DNA of the CDR3 is TGTGCCAGCAGATCGACTCTTCACACCGGGGAGCTGTTTTTT. This encodes CASRSTLHTGELFF.

The genes are TRBV6-1 and TRBJ1-3; D remains unclear. This CDR3 contains 15 residues. In germline, CDR1 is MNHNS, CDR2 SASEGT. Trimming stripped 2 bases from V and 2 bases from J, with 10 bases between. CDR3 sequence (DNA): TGTGCCAGCAGTGAACTAGCACGGGCTGGAAACACCATATATTTT. Its translation is CASSELARAGNTIYF.

V is TRBV19 and J is TRBJ1-1; maybe TRBD1 (5 bases). This CDR3 contains 14 residues. Trimming cost V 3 bases and J 3 bases, with 11 bases left between them. CDR1 is LNHDA and CDR2 is SQIVND in the germline V gene (reference sequence). CDR3 sequence reads: CASSIGASYTEAFF. The CDR3 bases are TGTGCCAGTAGTATTGGGGCGAGCTACACTGAAGCTTTCTTT.

V is TRBV2 and J is TRBJ2-7; D is possibly TRBD2 (6 bases). This CDR3 is built from 16 residues. Germline V gene lookup returns CDR1 SNHLY and CDR2 FYNNEI. V was clipped by 7 bases and J by 0 bases, with 19 bases between them. The CDR3 region has the DNA TGTGCCAGCACCAAAGAGGGTGGGGGGACCTCCTACGAGCAGTACTTC. Its protein is CASTKEGGGTSYEQYF.

The chain is built from TRBV10-3 and TRBJ1-2; D possibly corresponds to TRBD1 (5 bases). The V and J ends lost 0 bases and 8 bases respectively, with 13 bases between them. Germline assignment: CDR1 ENHRY and CDR2 SYGVKD. This CDR3 comprises 14 residues. CDR3 in DNA: TGTGCCATCAGTGAGTCGATGGACAAAGGCGGCTACACCTTC. As protein: CAISESMDKGGYTF.

This clone was found a few times. The CDR3 spells CSAGNVRSLFRNTGELFF. CDR3 in DNA: TGCAGTGCTGGAAATGTCAGGTCCCTTTTCCGGAACACCGGGGAGCTGTTTTTT. The chain combines TRBV29-1 with TRBJ2-2; D remains unclear. Germline V gene data show CDR1 as SQVTM and CDR2 as ANQGSEA. The CDR3 is 18 residues long.

The rearrangement uses TRBV6-5 and TRBJ1-6; 10 bases are shared with TRBD1. CDR1 is MNHEY and CDR2 is SVGAGI in the germline V gene. The CDR3 spans 14 residues. V trimming: 8 bases; J trimming: 8 bases; junction bases outside the gene matches: 6. The CDR3 loop reads CASWDRGMYSPLHF. The CDR3 bases are TGTGCCAGCTGGGACAGGGGTATGTATTCACCCCTCCACTTT.

The rearrangement uses TRBV6-5 and TRBJ1-1; D is uncertain. Germline CDR1 MNHEY, CDR2 SVGAGI. V shed 0 bases and J shed 1 base, with 9 bases lying between them. The CDR3 length is 15 residues. The CDR3 region has the DNA TGTGCCAGCAGTTACTCGATTTCAGGGAACACTGAAGCTTTCTTT. It codes for CASSYSISGNTEAFF.

The CDR3 DNA follows: TGTGCCAGCAGCTTAGCCCAGGGATTCCAGCAGTACTTC. Translating gives CASSLAQGFQQYF. This rearrangement joins TRBV7-2 to TRBJ2-7, with D perhaps matching TRBD1 (5 bases). Trimming took off 0 bases at V and 8 bases at J, with 11 bases between the two ends. CDR3 length: 13 amino acids. Per the germline V gene, CDR1 is SGHTA and CDR2 is FQGNSA.

The genes are TRBV5-1 and TRBJ2-7; a weak D match, TRBD2 (7 bases). With 4 bases removed from V and 3 bases from J, the gap between germline ends came to 17 bases. The CDR3 contains 15 residues. In germline, CDR1 is SGHRS, CDR2 YFSETQ. DNA of the CDR3: TGCGCCAGCAGCCACGGAGGGGGGGTAGACTACGAGCAGTACTTC. Its translation: CASSHGGGVDYEQYF.

The V gene is TRBV4-3, the J gene TRBJ2-2; 9 bases fit TRBD1. This CDR3 is built from 17 residues. Germline V CDR1 and CDR2: LGHNA, YSLEER. The ends lost 0 bases at V and 7 bases at J; junction bases unmatched: 9. The CDR3 is CASSQDTGGAMDGELFF. CDR3 coding DNA: TGCGCCAGCAGCCAAGATACAGGGGGCGCAATGGACGGGGAGCTGTTTTTT.

The CDR3 DNA is TGTGCCTGGAGTGTACGGGGGGCGGAAGAGACCCAGTACTTC. This translates into CAWSVRGAEETQYF. V is TRBV30 and J is TRBJ2-5, with a weak D call TRBD2 (7 bases). The germline V gene has CDR1 GTSNPN and CDR2 SVGIG (reference sequence). Trimming stripped 0 bases from V and 3 bases from J, with 11 bases between. This CDR3 comprises 14 residues. Variable domain in full (rest from reference TRBV30 and TRBJ2-5): SQTIHQWPATLVQPVGSPLSLECTVEGTSNPNLYWYRQAAGRGLQLLFYSVGIGQISSEVPQNLSASRPQDRQFILSSKKLLLSDSGFYLCAWSVRGAEETQYFGPGTRLLVL.

This chain connects TRBV7-8 to TRBJ2-5; D perhaps matches TRBD1 (5 bases). The CDR3 is made up of 13 amino acids. CDR1 is SGHVS and CDR2 is FQNEAQ in the germline V gene. Trimming stripped 2 bases from V and 1 base from J, with 5 bases between. CDR3 residues: CASSLQGQETQYF. CDR3 nucleotides: TGTGCCAGCAGCTTACAGGGCCAAGAGACCCAGTACTTC.

This clone was seen a few times. The chain carries TRBV6-1 and TRBJ1-4, with TRBD1 as a possible D gene (5 bases). The CDR3 spans 14 residues. CDR1 is MNHNS and CDR2 is SASEGT in the germline V gene. Trimming removed 1 base at V and 7 bases at J, with 10 bases between. In DNA form, the CDR3 reads TGTGCCAGCAGTGAAGGGGGCTGGGTTGAAAAACTGTTTTTT. Translation: CASSEGGWVEKLFF.